Listed here are 3 T cell receptor beta chains from one sample, sequenced in a study of CD8+ T cells in alopecia areata. RNA extraction was followed by reverse transcription into cDNA, which acted as the sequencing template. The protocol was immunoSEQ multiplex PCR, while the TCRdb copy is restricted to in-frame clones and leaves out a portion. The sample records 200,000 to 250,000 clones, 40% to 45% being singletons. As for treatment: oral pan-JAK inhibitor, 5-10 mg twice daily. Source: CD4+ T cells sorted from blood, taken at approximately week 37, from a patient treated with tofacitinib. All receptors come from a human donor with alopecia areata.

This clone was observed a few times. The chain combines TRBV10-3 with TRBJ2-7; 8 positions agree with TRBD1. This CDR3 has 14 residues. Germline V CDR1 and CDR2: ENHRY, SYGVKD. The ends lost 2 bases at V and 5 bases at J; junction bases unmatched: 5. This chain's CDR3 is CAISEGRGPHEQYF. For the CDR3, the DNA is TGTGCCATCAGTGAGGGCAGGGGGCCCCACGAGCAGTACTTC.

This chain joins TRBV11-2 and TRBJ2-1, with TRBD2 identical over 9 bases. V lost 4 bases and J lost 8; bases outside the gene matches: 21. The CDR3 has 19 residues. CDR1 SGHAT and CDR2 FQNNGV come from the germline V gene. Here the CDR3 DNA reads TGTGCCAGCAGCTCCCCCCGCCTTGGCGGGAGGGCCAAGTGGGATGAGCAGTTCTTC. Translating it yields CASSSPRLGGRAKWDEQFF.

The table lists this clone with many counts. The chain links TRBV7-2 to TRBJ2-7; 11 bases map to TRBD2. With V trimmed by 5 bases and J by 2 bases, 11 bases remained unmatched. CDR1 and CDR2 from the germline V gene are SGHTA and FQGNSA. The CDR3 runs to 17 residues. CDR3 bases: TGTGCCAGCAGCCCATGGGGACTAGCGGAGGGTACCTACGAGCAGTACTTC. Translation: CASSPWGLAEGTYEQYF. The whole variable domain, remainder taken from reference TRBV7-2 and TRBJ2-7, is GAGVSQSPSNKVTEKGKDVELRCDPISGHTALYWYRQSLGQGLEFLIYFQGNSAPDKSGLPSDRFSAERTGGSVSTLTIQRTQQEDSAVYLCASSPWGLAEGTYEQYFGPGTRLTVT.